The source of this T cell receptor beta chain is a study of PD-1 blockade in classical Hodgkin lymphoma. Across the whole study: Every 2 weeks, patients had 3 mg/kg nivolumab intravenously.

Turning to this clone: Its antigen is still unknown.

Using immunoSEQ multiplex PCR, the repertoire was profiled, and TCRdb retains in-frame clones only, with some absent. The sample includes tens of thousands of clones, more than 75% of them seen just once. Trimming pared 11 bases from V and 4 bases from J, leaving 14 bases between. Germline V CDR1 and CDR2: MNHEY, SVGAGI. This CDR3 contains 12 residues. Overall study findings and caveats: Factors driving the repertoire differences, possibly disease activity or prior therapy, remain undefined.

No patient escaped relapse after autologous stem cell transplantation, and brentuximab vedotin exposure varied. Complete response, partial response or progressive disease constituted the best responses recorded. The chain is built from TRBV6-5 and TRBJ1-1, with a possible D match to TRBD1 (6 bases). The sequence was collected from a human donor with classical Hodgkin lymphoma. The source was peripheral blood mononuclear cells (PBMCs), collected before the second cycle of nivolumab. In DNA form, the CDR3 reads TGTGCCTGCTCCAGGGGCACCACTGAAGCTTTCTTT. It encodes CACSRGTTEAFF.